This T cell receptor (beta chain) was obtained from a study of blood T cells in healthy people across ages. Overall study findings and caveats: Strongly correlated with naive T cell percentage was TCR beta diversity. Roughly linearly, TCR beta diversity per million T cells fell as age increased.

Total RNA was extracted at no less than 5 micrograms per sample. This clonotype was seen only a few times. The antigen is undetermined. With 7 bases removed from V and 4 bases from J, the gap between germline ends came to 7 bases. The CDR3 runs 11 residues. CDR1 and CDR2 from the germline V gene are SNHLY and FYNNEI. With a J-beta primer mix and a sample-barcoded 5' primer, a second PCR ran about 7 to 12 cycles. All samples yielded 2.5 million or more CDR3-containing paired-end reads. One entry per CDR3 protein results from TCRdb running MiXCR on the 5' RACE reads. This sample has roughly 1.4 million distinct CDR3 sequences; 45% to 70% occur once, and the top ten carry roughly 6.3%.

The V gene is TRBV2, the J gene TRBJ1-2; D not resolved. The sequence derives from a man aged 18 to 30 in good health. Sequences were obtained from blood. DNA for the CDR3: TGTGCCAGCAATTTGGGCTATGGCTACACCTTC. Translating gives CASNLGYGYTF.